This T cell receptor beta chain was obtained from a study of cytomegalovirus exposure and HLA in healthy donors. Study results and caveats: Among immune exposure information, only CMV serostatus was available.

J lost 2 bases, V lost 4 bases, and 15 bases had no gene match. This CDR3 is 18 amino acids long. CDR1 and CDR2 (germline): SGHVS, FNYEAQ. PCR primers comprised 60 Vbeta and 13 Jbeta primers. The table came from immunoSEQ multiplex PCR; TCRdb's copy has only in-frame clones and leaves some out. The sample holds around 150,000 clones, around 79% seen once. This clone was detected only once. What it binds is not known. The TCR comes from a human donor in good health. V gene TRBV7-6 combines with J gene TRBJ2-7; 9 bases align to TRBD1. The sequencing sample was made of PBMCs. The CDR3: CASSSSYPGQGIPYEQYF. The DNA for the CDR3 is TGTGCCAGCAGCTCCTCCTATCCGGGACAGGGAATTCCCTACGAGCAGTACTTC.